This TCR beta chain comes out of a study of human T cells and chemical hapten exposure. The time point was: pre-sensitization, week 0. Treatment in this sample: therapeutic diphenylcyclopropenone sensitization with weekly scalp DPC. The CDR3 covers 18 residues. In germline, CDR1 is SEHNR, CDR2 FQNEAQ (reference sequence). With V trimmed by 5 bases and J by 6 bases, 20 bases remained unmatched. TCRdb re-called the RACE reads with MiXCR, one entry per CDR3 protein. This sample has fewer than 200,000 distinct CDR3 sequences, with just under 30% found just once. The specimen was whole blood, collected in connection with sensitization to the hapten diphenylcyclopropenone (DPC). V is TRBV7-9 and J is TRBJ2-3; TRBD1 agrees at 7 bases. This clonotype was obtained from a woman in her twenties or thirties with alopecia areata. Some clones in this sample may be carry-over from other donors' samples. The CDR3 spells CASSPSQTTGWAKDTQYF. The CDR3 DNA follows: TGTGCCAGCAGCCCATCCCAAACGACAGGGTGGGCCAAGGATACGCAGTATTTT.